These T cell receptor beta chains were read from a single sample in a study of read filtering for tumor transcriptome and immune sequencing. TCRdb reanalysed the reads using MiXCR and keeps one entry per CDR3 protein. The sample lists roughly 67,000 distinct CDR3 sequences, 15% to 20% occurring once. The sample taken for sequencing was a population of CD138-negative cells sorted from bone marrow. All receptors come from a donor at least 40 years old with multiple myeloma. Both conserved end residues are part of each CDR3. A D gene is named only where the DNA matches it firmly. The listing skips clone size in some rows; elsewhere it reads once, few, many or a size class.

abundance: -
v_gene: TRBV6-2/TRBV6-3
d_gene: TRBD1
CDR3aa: CASSRDRGLETQYF

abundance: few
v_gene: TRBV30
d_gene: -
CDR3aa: CAWSVQSNTEAFF

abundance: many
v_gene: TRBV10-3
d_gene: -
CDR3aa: CAISSDFSYEQYF

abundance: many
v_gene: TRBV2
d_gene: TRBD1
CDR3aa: CASRRDRGSDGYTF

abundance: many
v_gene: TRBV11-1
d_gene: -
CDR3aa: CASSLGQMSMSDTQYF

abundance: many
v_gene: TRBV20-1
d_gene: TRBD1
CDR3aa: CSARDPGTGINEKLFF

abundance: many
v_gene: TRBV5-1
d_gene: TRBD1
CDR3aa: CASSLGGQGRETQYF

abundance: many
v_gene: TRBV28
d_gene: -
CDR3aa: CASIPGDHDGYTF

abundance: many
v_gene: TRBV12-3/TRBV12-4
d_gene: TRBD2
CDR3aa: CASSLPPWTSGSTDTQYF

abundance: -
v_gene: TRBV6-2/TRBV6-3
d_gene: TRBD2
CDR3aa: CANSKTSGNTGEMFF

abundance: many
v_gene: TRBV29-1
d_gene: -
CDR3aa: CSAKGVDYEQYF

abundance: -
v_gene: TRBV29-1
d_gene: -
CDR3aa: CSVGGPGTDVYGYTF

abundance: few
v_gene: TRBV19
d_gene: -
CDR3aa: CASSRAGSSGANVLTF

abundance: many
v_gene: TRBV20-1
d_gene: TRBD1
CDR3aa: CSASAGTGWSETQYF

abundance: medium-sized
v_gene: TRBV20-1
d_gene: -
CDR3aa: CSALLTSTGELFF

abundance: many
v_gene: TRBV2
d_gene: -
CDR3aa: CASSVGTSAGDEQFF

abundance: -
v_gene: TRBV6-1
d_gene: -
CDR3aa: CAGSYDPGKETQYF

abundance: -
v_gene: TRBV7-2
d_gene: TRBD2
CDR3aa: CASSFRTSGGPTHNEQFF

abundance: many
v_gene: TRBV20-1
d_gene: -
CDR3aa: CSAIGEGPEETQYF

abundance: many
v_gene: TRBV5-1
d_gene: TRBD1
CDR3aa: CASSLQGAVEQFF

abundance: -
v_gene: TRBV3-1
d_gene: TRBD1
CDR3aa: CASSQEGRTGAAGYTF

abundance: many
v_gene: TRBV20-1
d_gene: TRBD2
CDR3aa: CSASAGLAERYPEQYF

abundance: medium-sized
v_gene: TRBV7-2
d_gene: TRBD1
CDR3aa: CASSKAGTGNDNEQFF

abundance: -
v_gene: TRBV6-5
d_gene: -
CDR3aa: CASSYWGDTNTEAFF

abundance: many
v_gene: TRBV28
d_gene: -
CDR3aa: CASSPPTGVRNEPFF

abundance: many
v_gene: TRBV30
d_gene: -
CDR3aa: CAWSKGIETQYF

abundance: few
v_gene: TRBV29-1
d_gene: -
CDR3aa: CSVERRRDNQPQHF

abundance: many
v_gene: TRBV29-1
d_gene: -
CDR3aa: CSGGDLGSIQYF

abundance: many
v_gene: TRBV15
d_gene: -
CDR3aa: CATSRDGVDGNEQFF

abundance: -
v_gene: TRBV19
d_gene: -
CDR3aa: CASSDGQSAGELFF

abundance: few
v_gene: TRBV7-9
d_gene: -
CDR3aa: CASSPPWGETRYF

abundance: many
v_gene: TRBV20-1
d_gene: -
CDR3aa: CSAREGNTGELFF

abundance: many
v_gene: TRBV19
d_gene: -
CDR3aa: CASSYVLGGYTF

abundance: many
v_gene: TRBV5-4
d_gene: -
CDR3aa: CASSLATDNEQFF

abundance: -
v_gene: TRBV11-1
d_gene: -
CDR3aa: CASSQSPHTQYF

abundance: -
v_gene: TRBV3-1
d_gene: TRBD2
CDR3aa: CAGSQGRAYNEQFF

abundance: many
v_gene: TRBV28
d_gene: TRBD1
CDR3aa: CASSSTGGPYNEQFF

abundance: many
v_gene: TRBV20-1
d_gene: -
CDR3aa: CSARGAGAIAGELFF

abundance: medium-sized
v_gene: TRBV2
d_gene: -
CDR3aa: CASSDPTRGATNEQFF

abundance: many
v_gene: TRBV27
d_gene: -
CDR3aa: CASKWGSEQYF

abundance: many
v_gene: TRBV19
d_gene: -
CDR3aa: CASSIDIRQVWLFF